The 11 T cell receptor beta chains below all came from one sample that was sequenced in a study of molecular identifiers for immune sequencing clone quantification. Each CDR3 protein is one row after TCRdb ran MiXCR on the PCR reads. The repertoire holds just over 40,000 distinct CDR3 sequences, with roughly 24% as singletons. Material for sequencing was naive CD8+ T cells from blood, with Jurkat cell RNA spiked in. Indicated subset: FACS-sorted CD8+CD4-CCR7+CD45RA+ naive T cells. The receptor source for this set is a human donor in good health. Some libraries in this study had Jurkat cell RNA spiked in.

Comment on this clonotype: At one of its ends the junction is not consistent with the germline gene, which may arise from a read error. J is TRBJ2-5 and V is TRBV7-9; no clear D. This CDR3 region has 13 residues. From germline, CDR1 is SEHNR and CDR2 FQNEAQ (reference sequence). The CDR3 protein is CVSSPRTEETQYF. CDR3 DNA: TGTGTCAGCAGCCCCCGGACGGAAGAGACCCAGTACTTC.

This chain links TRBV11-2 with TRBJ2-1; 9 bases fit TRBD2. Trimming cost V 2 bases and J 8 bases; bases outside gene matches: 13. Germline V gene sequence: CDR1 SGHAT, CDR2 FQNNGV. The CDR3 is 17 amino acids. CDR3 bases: TGTGCCAGCAGCTTATTGGGAGGTGCTAGCGGGACCCATGAGCAGTTCTTC. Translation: CASSLLGGASGTHEQFF.

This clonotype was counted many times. The CDR3 DNA follows: TGTGCCAGCAGCTTTGGCCACGAGCAGTACTTC. The encoded protein is CASSFGHEQYF. The chain uses TRBV7-9 and TRBJ2-7, with D hard to call. Germline CDR1 reads SEHNR; CDR2 reads FQNEAQ (reference sequence). The CDR3 is made up of 11 amino acids. Trimming pared 3 bases from V and 5 bases from J, leaving 5 bases between.

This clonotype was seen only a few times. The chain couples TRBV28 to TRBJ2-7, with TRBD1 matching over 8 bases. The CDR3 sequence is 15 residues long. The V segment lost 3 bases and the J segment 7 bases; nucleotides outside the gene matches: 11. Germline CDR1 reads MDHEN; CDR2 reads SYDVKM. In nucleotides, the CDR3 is TGTGCCAGCAGTTTCGGCCAGGGGGCTATATTAGAGCAGTACTTC. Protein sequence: CASSFGQGAILEQYF.

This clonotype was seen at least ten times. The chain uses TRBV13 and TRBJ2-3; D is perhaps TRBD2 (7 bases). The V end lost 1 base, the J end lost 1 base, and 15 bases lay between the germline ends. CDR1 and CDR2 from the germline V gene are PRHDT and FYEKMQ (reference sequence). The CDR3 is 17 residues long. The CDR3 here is CASSLESGTPGTDTQYF. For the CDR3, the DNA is TGTGCCAGCAGCTTAGAGAGCGGGACACCAGGCACAGATACGCAGTATTTT. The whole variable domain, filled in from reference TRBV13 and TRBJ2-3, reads AAGVIQSPRHLIKEKRETATLKCYPIPRHDTVYWYQQGPGQDPQFLISFYEKMQSDKGSIPDRFSAQQFSDYHSELNMSSLELGDSALYFCASSLESGTPGTDTQYFGPGTRLTVL.

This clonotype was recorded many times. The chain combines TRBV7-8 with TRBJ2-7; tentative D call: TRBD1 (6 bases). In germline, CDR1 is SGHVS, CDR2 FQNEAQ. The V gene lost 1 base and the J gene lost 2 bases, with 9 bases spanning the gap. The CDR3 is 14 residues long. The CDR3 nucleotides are TGTGCCAGCAGCTTAGGTTCAGGGGCCTACGAGCAGTACTTC. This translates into CASSLGSGAYEQYF.

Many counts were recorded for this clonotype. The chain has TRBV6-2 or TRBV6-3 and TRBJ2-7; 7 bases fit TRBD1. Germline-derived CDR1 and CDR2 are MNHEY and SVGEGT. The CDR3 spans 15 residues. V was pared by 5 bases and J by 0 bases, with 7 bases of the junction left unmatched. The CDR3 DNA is TGTGCCAGCAGTGAAAGACAGGGACCCTCCTACGAGCAGTACTTC. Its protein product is CASSERQGPSYEQYF.

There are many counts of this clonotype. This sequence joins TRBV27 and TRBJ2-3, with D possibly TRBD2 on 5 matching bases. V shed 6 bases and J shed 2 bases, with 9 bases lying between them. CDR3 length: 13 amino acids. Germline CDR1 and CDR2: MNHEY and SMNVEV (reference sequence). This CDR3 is CASSGLLTDTQYF. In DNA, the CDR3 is TGTGCCAGCAGCGGACTTCTCACAGATACGCAGTATTTT.

Written as DNA, the CDR3 is TGTGCCAGCAGCAACCGGGACAGGGAAGAGACCCAGTACTTC. Translated: CASSNRDREETQYF. V usage is TRBV5-3 and J usage is TRBJ2-5; 9 nucleotides agree with TRBD1. TRBV5-3 carries the ORF label, with uncertain function. Trimming removed 8 bases from V and 3 bases from J; junction bases left unmatched: 8. The CDR3 has 14 amino acids.

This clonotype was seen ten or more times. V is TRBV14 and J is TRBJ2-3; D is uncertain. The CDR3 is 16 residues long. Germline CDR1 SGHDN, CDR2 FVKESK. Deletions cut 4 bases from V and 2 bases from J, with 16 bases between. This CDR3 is CASSPGGRPLTDTQYF. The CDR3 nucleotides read TGTGCCAGCAGCCCCGGTGGTCGGCCCCTCACAGATACGCAGTATTTT.

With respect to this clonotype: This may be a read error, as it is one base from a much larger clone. CDR3 loop: CSVELNTEAFF. In nucleotides, the CDR3 is TGCAGCGTTGAACTGAACACTGAAGCTTTCTTT. The rearrangement uses TRBV29-1 and TRBJ1-1, with D uncertain. There are 11 residues in the CDR3. V was cut by 2 bases and J by 0 bases, with 1 base left in between. Germline V CDR1 and CDR2: SQVTM, ANQGSEA.